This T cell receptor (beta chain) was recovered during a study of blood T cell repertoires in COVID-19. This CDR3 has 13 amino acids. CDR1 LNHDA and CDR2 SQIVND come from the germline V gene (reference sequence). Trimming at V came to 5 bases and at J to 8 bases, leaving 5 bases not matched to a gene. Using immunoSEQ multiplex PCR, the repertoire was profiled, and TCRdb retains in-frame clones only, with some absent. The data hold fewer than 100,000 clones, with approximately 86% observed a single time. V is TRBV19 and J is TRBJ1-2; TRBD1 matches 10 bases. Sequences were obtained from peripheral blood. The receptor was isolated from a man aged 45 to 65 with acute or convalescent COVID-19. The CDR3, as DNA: TGTGCCAGTAGTCCGACAGGGGGCAAAGGCTACACCTTC. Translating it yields CASSPTGGKGYTF.